This TCR beta chain is from a study of low-dose radiotherapy and immunotherapy resistance in tumors. Study overall: Every 2 weeks, cohort 1 got 0.5 Gy, reaching 6.5 Gy to the planning target volume. Daily intake of oral aspirin 300 mg by patients lasted four cycles and began on cycle 1 day 1.

The CDR3 totals 14 residues. With V trimmed by 4 bases and J by 1 base, 2 bases remained unmatched. CDR1 and CDR2 from the germline V gene are SQVTM and ANQGSEA. This clonotype was recorded only once. Priming of first-strand cDNA relied on TRAV- and TRBV-specific primers (covering alpha and beta chains). Amplification, which lasted about 20 PCR cycles, used a constant-region primer and V-primer adapter to amplify TCRs. The authors amplified isolated mRNA by in vitro transcription. TCRdb redid the calling of the reads with MiXCR, one entry per CDR3 protein. Of 65,000 to 90,000 distinct CDR3 sequences detected, approximately 17% appear once; the ten largest clones hold 4.5% to 7.5%. Stated time point: before trial treatment. Treatment of the donors consisted of nivolumab and ipilimumab (plus aspirin, low-dose cyclophosphamide and low-dose radiotherapy).

This sequence joins TRBV29-1 and TRBJ2-1; 9 bases map to TRBD1. This clonotype was sampled from a male donor with prostate cancer. Sequencing used PBMCs, obtained before treatment. CDR3 coding DNA: TGCAGCGTTGGACAGGGGGGGTCCTACAATGAGCAGTTCTTC. Its protein product is CSVGQGGSYNEQFF.